These 17 T cell receptor beta chains were sequenced from one sample in a study of PD-1 blockade in classical Hodgkin lymphoma. Sequencing was performed with immunoSEQ multiplex PCR; in TCRdb, only in-frame clones are kept and a portion is missing. The sample records about 14,000 clones, under 90% being singletons. The patients all showed relapse after autologous stem cell transplantation, while their brentuximab vedotin exposure varied. The source material was peripheral blood mononuclear cells (PBMCs), sampled at baseline. The receptor source for this set is a human donor with classical Hodgkin lymphoma.

This clone was seen only a few times. The chain recombines TRBV13 with TRBJ1-2; 9 bases match TRBD1. With 0 bases clipped from V and 2 bases from J, the junction kept 4 bases outside the gene matches. The germline V gene has CDR1 PRHDT and CDR2 FYEKMQ (reference sequence). The CDR3 is 16 residues long. CDR3 amino acids: CASSLGQGAGNYGYTF. CDR3 sequence (DNA): TGTGCCAGCAGCTTAGGACAGGGGGCTGGGAACTATGGCTACACCTTC.

The chain joins TRBV10-1 to TRBJ2-1, with no clear D. Germline V gene data show CDR1 as WNHNN and CDR2 as SYGVQD (reference sequence). V was clipped by 3 bases and J by 9 bases, with 12 bases between them. This CDR3 has 13 amino acids. The DNA of the CDR3 is TGCGCCAGCAGTGATAATATGGTCTCTGAGCAGTTCTTC. It translates to CASSDNMVSEQFF.

In regard to this clone: A read error may account for a junction end that differs from germline. V is TRBV29-1 and J is TRBJ1-2; 11 nucleotides line up with TRBD1. This CDR3 has 11 amino acids. CDR1 is SQVTM, CDR2 ANQGSEA, per germline. CDR3 sequence (DNA): TGCAGCGTGGATGGACAGGGGGCTAGCTCCTTC. Translated: CSVDGQGASSF.

A few counts support this clone. This chain joins TRBV27 and TRBJ2-5, with D unclear. There are 14 residues in the CDR3. Trimming shortened V by 4 bases and J by 5 bases, and 14 bases separated the two germline ends. The V gene's germline CDR1 is MNHEY and CDR2 SMNVEV (reference sequence). The CDR3 here is CASSSTNQRETQYF. As DNA, the CDR3 is TGTGCCAGCAGTTCGACGAACCAGAGGGAGACCCAGTACTTC.

The rearrangement links TRBV5-8 to TRBJ2-3; D uncertain. This CDR3 spans 13 amino acids. The V gene's germline CDR1 is SGHTS and CDR2 YDEGEE. Trimming took off 1 base at V and 5 bases at J, with 8 bases between the two ends. CDR3 region: CASSLIGVDTQYF. The CDR3 bases are TGTGCCAGCAGCTTGATAGGTGTAGATACGCAGTATTTT. Full variable domain (missing parts from reference TRBV5-8 and TRBJ2-3): EAGVTQSPTHLIKTRGQQATLRCSPISGHTSVYWYQQALGLGLQFLLWYDEGEERNRGNFPPRFSGRQFPNYSSELNVNALELEDSALYLCASSLIGVDTQYFGPGTRLTVL.

This clone has only one observation. This chain joins TRBV19 and TRBJ1-5; 8 bases map to TRBD1. V shed 0 bases, J shed 6 bases, and the junction held 7 bases outside the gene matches. The CDR3 length is 16 residues. In germline, CDR1 is LNHDA, CDR2 SQIVND (reference sequence). Here the CDR3 DNA reads TGTGCCAGTAGTATAGATGCAGGGGGCGCCTTTCAGCCCCAGCATTTT. Its protein is CASSIDAGGAFQPQHF.

V and J are TRBV6-5 and TRBJ2-5; D is unresolved. The CDR3 length is 13 residues. V was shortened by 6 bases and J by 2 bases, with 10 bases between the two germline ends. CDR1 MNHEY and CDR2 SVGAGI come from the germline V gene. CDR3 nucleotides: TGTGCCAGCAGAAGACTCGTACAAGAGACCCAGTACTTC. Protein product: CASRRLVQETQYF.

This sequence joins TRBV6-5 and TRBJ1-2; 8 nucleotides match TRBD1. CDR3 size: 13 residues. The V and J ends lost 6 bases and 6 bases, in that order; junction bases with no gene match: 6. The V gene's germline CDR1 is MNHEY and CDR2 SVGAGI. The CDR3 protein is CASSLGTGNGYTF. The DNA for the CDR3 is TGTGCCAGCAGCCTCGGGACAGGAAATGGCTACACCTTC.

V usage is TRBV6-5 and J usage is TRBJ2-1, with 7 bases aligning to TRBD1. With 0 bases clipped from V and 7 bases from J, the junction kept 6 bases outside the gene matches. The CDR3 is made up of 15 amino acids. CDR1 MNHEY and CDR2 SVGAGI come from the germline V gene. CDR3 residues: CASSYSGDRGNEQFF. CDR3 coding DNA: TGTGCCAGCAGTTACTCGGGGGACAGAGGAAATGAGCAGTTCTTC.

The chain employs TRBV18 and TRBJ2-5, with no clear D. Deletions cut 1 base from V and 4 bases from J, with 1 base between. The length of the CDR3 is 11 residues. Germline loops: CDR1 KGHSH, CDR2 LQKENI. The CDR3: CASSPRETQYF. For the CDR3, the DNA is TGTGCCAGCTCACCACGAGAGACCCAGTACTTC.

CDR3 region: CSVVGRANTGELFF. For the CDR3, the DNA is TGCAGCGTTGTTGGCAGGGCGAACACCGGGGAGCTGTTTTTT. The V and J genes are TRBV29-1 and TRBJ2-2; a possible D gene is TRBD1 (5 bases). V shed 4 bases and J shed 0 bases, with 9 bases lying between them. Germline loops: CDR1 SQVTM, CDR2 ANQGSEA. This CDR3 is 14 amino acids long.

V and J are TRBV5-1 and TRBJ1-1; D not resolved. Germline V gene data show CDR1 as SGHRS and CDR2 as YFSETQ. V shed 1 base and J shed 1 base, with 5 bases lying between them. This CDR3 spans 13 amino acids. CDR3 amino acids: CASSLFGNTEAFF. The CDR3 DNA follows: TGCGCCAGCAGCTTGTTCGGGAACACTGAAGCTTTCTTT.

The gene calls are TRBV15 and TRBJ2-3; D not resolved. V shed 3 bases and J shed 1 base, with 11 bases lying between them. Germline CDR1 is LNHNV and CDR2 is YYDKDF (reference sequence). This CDR3 spans 15 amino acids. The CDR3 nucleotides read TGTGCCACCAGCAGCGCTTATGGGGGCACAGATACGCAGTATTTT. Translating gives CATSSAYGGTDTQYF.

Only a few counts were recorded for this clone. The chain couples TRBV7-9 to TRBJ1-2; D is perhaps TRBD1 (6 bases). The CDR3 is made up of 14 amino acids. Germline loops: CDR1 SEHNR, CDR2 FQNEAQ (reference sequence). Trimming cost V 5 bases and J 6 bases, with 16 bases left between them. CDR3 DNA: TGTGCCAGCAGCCGGGCGGGGGCCGCGGATGGCTACACCTTC. It codes for CASSRAGAADGYTF. The entire variable domain, with the rest obtained from reference TRBV7-9 and TRBJ1-2, is as follows: DTGVSQNPRHKITKRGQNVTFRCDPISEHNRLYWYRQTLGQGPEFLTYFQNEAQLEKSRLLSDRFSAERPKGSFSTLEIQRTEQGDSAMYLCASSRAGAADGYTFGSGTRLTVV.

The rearrangement joins TRBV18 to TRBJ1-3; maybe TRBD1 (6 bases). The CDR3 runs 15 residues. The V end was cut by 1 base, the J end by 2 bases, with 9 bases between. Per the germline V gene, CDR1 is KGHSH and CDR2 is LQKENI. The CDR3 spells CASSPHPGAGNTIYF. Written as DNA, the CDR3 is TGTGCCAGCTCACCACATCCAGGGGCTGGAAACACCATATATTTT.

The chain employs TRBV19 and TRBJ2-2; 7 positions match TRBD1. The CDR3 sequence is 17 residues long. Germline V gene lookup returns CDR1 LNHDA and CDR2 SQIVND (reference sequence). J gave up 3 bases and V 5 bases, and 12 bases lay outside the gene matches. This chain's CDR3 is CASSAVPSRGYTGELFF. The CDR3 DNA sequence: TGTGCCAGTAGTGCCGTTCCCAGCAGGGGGTACACCGGGGAGCTGTTTTTT.

The rearrangement uses TRBV7-8 and TRBJ2-5; D possibly matches TRBD1 or TRBD2 (5 bases each). V lost 3 bases, J lost 2 bases, and 7 bases lay in between. CDR3 length: 13 amino acids. The germline gives CDR1 SGHVS, CDR2 FQNEAQ. CDR3 nucleotides: TGTGCCAGCAGCTTCGGGGCGCAAGAGACCCAGTACTTC. It is translated as CASSFGAQETQYF.